A selection of T cell receptor beta chains follows, all from one sample in a study of blood T cell repertoires in COVID-19. The protocol was immunoSEQ multiplex PCR, while the TCRdb copy is restricted to in-frame clones and leaves out a portion. The sample lists some 300,000 clones; approximately 91% were seen once. The sequenced sample consisted of PBMCs or T cells enriched from blood (not recorded which). The origin of the receptors is a woman aged 30 to 39 who had been exposed to COVID-19. The CDR3 runs from the conserved cysteine through the conserved F or W. D genes are given only for firm matches. Clone size is stated in some rows and not others, as once, few, many or a class when expanded.

v_call,d_call,j_call,clone_size,cdr3_aa,cdr3_nt
TRBV14,.,TRBJ1-2,.,CASSRNTGTPYGYTF,TGTGCCAGCAGCCGAAACACCGGGACACCATATGGCTACACCTTC
TRBV7-6,.,TRBJ1-6,.,CASSLTSVNYNSPLHF,TGTGCCAGCAGCTTAACATCCGTTAACTATAATTCACCCCTCCACTTT
TRBV13,.,TRBJ1-6,.,CASSLGRQEYSPLHF,TGTGCCAGCAGCTTAGGCCGACAGGAGTATTCACCCCTCCACTTT
TRBV5-1,.,TRBJ2-2,.,CASSTTRSLSGELFF,TGCGCCAGCAGCACCACCCGGAGTTTGAGCGGGGAGCTGTTTTTT
TRBV9,TRBD1,TRBJ2-7,few,CASSPWTGGEQYF,TGTGCCAGCAGCCCCTGGACAGGGGGGGAGCAGTACTTC
TRBV6-5,TRBD1,TRBJ1-6,.,CASSYLGTGSNSPLHF,TGTGCCAGCAGTTACTTGGGGACAGGGTCGAATTCACCCCTCCACTTT
TRBV9,.,TRBJ2-1,.,CASSVGNNEQFF,TGTGCCAGCAGCGTAGGTAACAATGAGCAGTTCTTC
TRBV11-1,.,TRBJ2-2,.,CASSLDGGSSTGELFF,TGTGCCAGCAGCTTAGACGGTGGGAGCAGCACCGGGGAGCTGTTTTTT
TRBV7-9,.,TRBJ1-4,.,CASSSGTGSEKLFF,TGTGCCAGCAGCTCGGGAACGGGGAGTGAAAAACTGTTTTTT
TRBV19,TRBD1,TRBJ1-3,.,CASSTSGTVLNTIYF,TGTGCCAGTAGTACCTCCGGGACAGTTCTAAACACCATATATTTT
TRBV6-2/TRBV6-3,.,TRBJ2-7,.,CASSYESSRDTYSYEQYF,TGTGCCAGCAGTTACGAGTCTTCCCGGGACACTTACTCCTACGAGCAGTACTTC
TRBV5-1,TRBD1,TRBJ1-4,.,CASSQGTGGGTNEKLFF,TGCGCCAGCAGCCAAGGGACAGGGGGCGGAACTAATGAAAAACTGTTTTTT
TRBV20-1,.,TRBJ2-7,few,CSATYSYEQYF,TGCAGTGCTACCTACTCCTACGAGCAGTACTTC
TRBV4-2,TRBD1,TRBJ2-2,many,CASSAGPHRGDTGELFF,TGTGCCAGCAGCGCAGGACCCCACAGGGGTGACACCGGGGAGCTGTTTTTT
TRBV19,TRBD1,TRBJ1-1,.,CASRHRLPGQGDTEAFF,TGTGCCAGTAGACACCGCCTCCCGGGACAGGGGGACACTGAAGCTTTCTTT
TRBV11-1,TRBD1,TRBJ1-1,.,CASTGGRNTEAFF,TGTGCCAGCACAGGGGGAAGGAACACTGAAGCTTTCTTT
TRBV15,.,TRBJ2-6,.,CATSPPVQGYGNVLTF,TGTGCCACCAGCCCTCCCGTTCAGGGTTACGGCAACGTCCTGACTTTC
TRBV4-1,.,TRBJ1-2,.,CASSPPAGNYGYTF,TGCGCCAGCAGCCCCCCGGCGGGGAACTATGGCTACACCTTC
TRBV5-4,.,TRBJ2-3,.,CASSLEQGIGDTQYF,TGTGCCAGCAGCTTGGAACAGGGAATAGGGGATACGCAGTATTTT
TRBV11-2,TRBD1,TRBJ1-1,.,CASSYRQGTEAFF,TGTGCCAGCAGCTATCGACAGGGAACTGAAGCTTTCTTT
TRBV2,.,TRBJ2-7,.,CASSVHYEQYF,TGTGCCAGCAGTGTTCACTACGAGCAGTACTTC
TRBV30,.,TRBJ1-3,.,CAWSSGGDSGNTIYF,TGTGCCTGGAGTAGCGGGGGCGACTCTGGAAACACCATATATTTT
TRBV19,TRBD1,TRBJ1-1,.,CASSAGQRNTEAFF,TGTGCCAGTAGTGCGGGACAGAGGAACACTGAAGCTTTCTTT
TRBV28,.,TRBJ2-7,.,CASSLAFRQGGYEQYF,TGTGCCAGCAGTTTGGCGTTTCGGCAGGGTGGATACGAGCAGTACTTC
TRBV6-1,TRBD1,TRBJ1-2,once,CASSEGDRENYGYTF,TGTGCCAGCAGTGAGGGGGACAGGGAGAACTATGGCTACACCTTC
TRBV6-7,.,TRBJ1-3,.,CASIPGQGSGNTIYF,TGTGCCAGCATCCCCGGTCAGGGATCTGGAAACACCATATATTTT
TRBV2,TRBD2,TRBJ2-7,.,CASSGDPSGGYEQYF,TGTGCCAGCAGTGGAGATCCTAGCGGGGGGTACGAGCAGTACTTC
TRBV5-4,TRBD1,TRBJ2-2,.,CASRRTGVGTGELFF,TGTGCCAGCAGACGCACAGGGGTTGGGACCGGGGAGCTGTTTTTT
TRBV5-6,.,TRBJ1-1,.,CASSLVANTEAFF,TGTGCCAGCAGCTTGGTGGCAAACACTGAAGCTTTCTTT
TRBV19,TRBD1,TRBJ1-3,.,CASSVTGSSGNTIYF,TGTGCCAGTAGTGTGACAGGGAGCTCTGGAAACACCATATATTTT
TRBV4-3,.,TRBJ1-5,.,CASSQDLRDNQPQHF,TGCGCCAGCAGCCAAGATTTGCGGGACAATCAGCCCCAGCATTTT
TRBV18,TRBD1,TRBJ2-7,.,CASSRTGPEQYF,TGTGCCAGCTCACGGACAGGGCCCGAGCAGTACTTC
TRBV11-2,.,TRBJ1-1,.,CASSLGQGQRAFF,TGTGCCAGCAGCTTAGGGCAGGGGCAGAGAGCTTTCTTT
TRBV27,.,TRBJ1-1,.,CASRPTPTEAFF,TGTGCCAGCAGACCAACTCCCACTGAAGCTTTCTTT
TRBV3-1/TRBV3-2,.,TRBJ1-2,.,CASSQVERGDGYTF,TGTGCCAGCAGCCAAGTAGAGCGGGGCGACGGCTACACCTTC
TRBV18,.,TRBJ1-5,.,CASSLRGYGNQPQHF,TGTGCCAGCTCCCTGAGGGGGTACGGCAATCAGCCCCAGCATTTT
TRBV6-5,.,TRBJ1-1,.,CASSSTKAAFF,TGTGCCAGCAGTTCCACTAAAGCCGCTTTCTTT
TRBV6-4,TRBD1,TRBJ2-7,.,CASTSRDRGRTGYEQYF,TGTGCCAGCACCTCGCGGGACAGGGGACGGACGGGCTACGAGCAGTACTTC
TRBV7-9,.,TRBJ1-1,.,CASSLAGAWGTEAFF,TGTGCCAGCAGCTTAGCAGGGGCTTGGGGCACTGAAGCTTTCTTT
TRBV5-1,.,TRBJ2-5,.,CASSLGRGRETQYF,TGCGCCAGCAGCTTGGGTAGGGGGAGAGAGACCCAGTACTTC
TRBV4-2,TRBD2,TRBJ2-2,few,CASSQEGLAPGELFF,TGTGCCAGCAGCCAAGAGGGACTAGCCCCCGGGGAGCTGTTTTTT
TRBV2,.,TRBJ2-7,.,CASSSSSKDEHFYEQYF,TGTGCCAGCAGCAGTTCTAGCAAGGACGAACATTTCTACGAGCAGTACTTC
TRBV29-1,TRBD1,TRBJ1-1,few,CSGITGGRTEAFF,TGCAGCGGCATCACAGGGGGCCGCACTGAAGCTTTCTTT
TRBV6-2/TRBV6-3,.,TRBJ2-2,.,CASSNRVRNTGELFF,TGTGCCAGCAGCAACAGGGTCAGGAACACCGGGGAGCTGTTTTTT
TRBV7-9,.,TRBJ2-7,.,CASSSHRDPYEQYF,TGTGCCAGCAGTTCCCACAGGGACCCCTACGAGCAGTACTTC
TRBV19,.,TRBJ1-5,.,CASSIGAGAKGGNQPQHF,TGTGCCAGTAGTATAGGGGCGGGGGCGAAGGGGGGCAATCAGCCCCAGCATTTT
TRBV10-2,TRBD1,TRBJ1-6,.,CASRALDRDRTPLHF,TGCGCCAGCAGGGCACTGGACAGGGATCGTACACCCCTCCACTTT